These 22 T cell receptor beta chains share one sample of origin, sequenced in a study of monozygotic twins with inflammatory bowel disease. For each CDR3 protein, TCRdb gives one entry from its re-call of the 5' RACE reads, without DNA. This specimen shows 200,000 to 250,000 distinct CDR3 sequences; the ten leading clones hold roughly 7.1%. The material sequenced was blood. The receptor source for this set is a human donor with ulcerative colitis or Crohn's disease, or a healthy co-twin of an affected twin (not recorded which).

This chain links TRBV27 with TRBJ2-2; TCRdb outputs TRBD1, but without DNA this stays unchecked. Germline loops: CDR1 MNHEY, CDR2 SMNVEV (reference sequence). The CDR3 spans 14 residues. The chain's CDR3 is CASSPGTQFGELFF.

J is TRBJ1-2 and V is TRBV7-8; TCRdb's D call, TRBD1, is unchecked because there is no DNA. The CDR3 runs to 12 residues. Looked up from germline, CDR1 is SGHVS and CDR2 is FQNEAQ. The CDR3: CASSTGGGGYTF. The full variable domain, rest sourced from reference TRBV7-8 and TRBJ1-2, is GAGVSQSPRYKVAKRGQDVALRCDPISGHVSLFWYQQALGQGPEFLTYFQNEAQLDKSGLPSDRFFAERPEGSVSTLKIQRTQQEDSAVYLCASSTGGGGYTFGSGTRLTVV.

The V gene is TRBV6-1, the J gene TRBJ2-7. Germline loops: CDR1 MNHNS, CDR2 SASEGT. The CDR3 extends over 12 amino acids. CDR3 amino acids: CASSGPAYEQYF.

V usage is TRBV15 and J usage is TRBJ2-3. Germline loops: CDR1 LNHNV, CDR2 YYDKDF (reference sequence). This CDR3 is built from 13 residues. The CDR3 spells CATSRGGVDTQYF. The whole variable domain, remainder taken from reference TRBV15 and TRBJ2-3, is DAMVIQNPRYQVTQFGKPVTLSCSQTLNHNVMYWYQQKSSQAPKLLFHYYDKDFNNEADTPDNFQSRRPNTSFCFLDIRSPGLGDTAMYLCATSRGGVDTQYFGPGTRLTVL.

The chain has TRBV5-1 and TRBJ1-1; without DNA, the TCRdb call of TRBD1 cannot be checked. The CDR3 length is 15 residues. The germline V gene has CDR1 SGHRS and CDR2 YFSETQ. CDR3 sequence reads: CASSFYGASNTEAFF.

The chain combines TRBV2 with TRBJ2-7; TCRdb selects TRBD1, and the lack of DNA leaves this call unchecked. Germline V gives CDR1 SNHLY, CDR2 FYNNEI. The CDR3 covers 13 residues. This chain's CDR3 is CASSRDRVTEQYF.

CDR3 sequence reads: CSARRLAGGLGNEQFF. The chain uses TRBV20-1 and TRBJ2-1; TCRdb's assignment of TRBD2 cannot be checked, as there is no DNA. This CDR3 has 16 amino acids. The V gene's germline CDR1 is DFQATT and CDR2 SNEGSKA (reference sequence).

This chain's CDR3 is CASSGRRGNEQFF. The V call is TRBV6-1, the J call TRBJ2-1; TCRdb proposes TRBD1, but this gene call is untestable without DNA. The CDR3 spans 13 residues. Germline CDR1 is MNHNS and CDR2 is SASEGT.

The chain couples TRBV7-6 to TRBJ2-1; the D gene TCRdb calls, TRBD1, cannot be checked with no DNA. The CDR3 spans 13 residues. The germline V gene encodes CDR1 SGHVS and CDR2 FNYEAQ. CDR3 amino acids: CASSLAGGDEQFF.

The J gene is TRBJ1-6, the V gene TRBV11-2; without DNA, the TCRdb call of TRBD1 cannot be checked. CDR1 SGHAT and CDR2 FQNNGV come from the germline V gene. CDR3 length: 14 residues. The CDR3 sequence: CASSETGDLSPLHF.

The rearrangement uses TRBV2 and TRBJ2-1; TCRdb picks TRBD1, but there is no DNA to check that call. In germline, CDR1 is SNHLY, CDR2 FYNNEI. This CDR3 contains 13 residues. The CDR3 region is CASNMDRDNEQFF.

The gene calls are TRBV11-2 and TRBJ2-7; with no DNA, the TCRdb D assignment of TRBD1 cannot be verified. Germline CDR1 and CDR2: SGHAT and FQNNGV. The CDR3 consists of 16 residues. The CDR3 is CASSPEIGQGAHEQYF.

J is TRBJ1-2 and V is TRBV7-9. The CDR3 is 12 residues long. Germline-derived CDR1 and CDR2 are SEHNR and FQNEAQ (reference sequence). The CDR3 here is CASSLDLYGYTF.

This chain links TRBV28 with TRBJ2-1; TCRdb's D call of TRBD2 is untestable without DNA. There are 19 residues in the CDR3. Per germline, CDR1 MDHEN and CDR2 SYDVKM. CDR3: CASSAYTRTSGDTYNEQFF. The full variable domain, with the rest looked up from reference TRBV28 and TRBJ2-1, is DVKVTQSSRYLVKRTGEKVFLECVQDMDHENMFWYRQDPGLGLRLIYFSYDVKMKEKGDIPEGYSVSREKKERFSLILESASTNQTSMYLCASSAYTRTSGDTYNEQFFGPGTRLTVL.

CDR3 residues: CSARETGGVNMQYF. The chain links TRBV20-1 to TRBJ2-4; without DNA, the TCRdb call of TRBD2 cannot be checked. The CDR3 is 14 residues long. Looked up from germline, CDR1 is DFQATT and CDR2 is SNEGSKA (reference sequence).

The V and J genes are TRBV5-1 and TRBJ1-2; the TCRdb call, TRBD1, lacks DNA for checking. The CDR3 runs to 15 residues. Germline values: CDR1 SGHRS, CDR2 YFSETQ. CDR3 amino acids: CASSLQTGGANGYTF.

The V and J genes are TRBV6-1 and TRBJ1-1. The CDR3 contains 13 residues. The V gene's germline CDR1 is MNHNS and CDR2 SASEGT. CDR3: CASSPRGRVEAFF.

The V and J genes are TRBV6-6 and TRBJ2-5; TCRdb gives TRBD1 as the D gene, but with no DNA this cannot be confirmed. Germline CDR1 reads MNHNY; CDR2 reads SVGAGI (reference sequence). The CDR3 has 13 amino acids. CDR3 in amino acids: CASIPPGRETQYF.

The chain uses TRBV11-2 and TRBJ2-7; as DNA is missing, the TRBD1 call by TCRdb cannot be tested. Germline V gene data show CDR1 as SGHAT and CDR2 as FQNNGV. This CDR3 spans 15 amino acids. CDR3 loop: CASSLTTGEIDEQYF.

The chain recombines TRBV28 with TRBJ2-3; TCRdb's D call, TRBD1, is unchecked because there is no DNA. The CDR3 runs 14 residues. Germline-derived CDR1 and CDR2 are MDHEN and SYDVKM. CDR3 amino acids: CASTPNGGTDTQYF. Full variable domain (outside the CDR3, taken from reference TRBV28 and TRBJ2-3): DVKVTQSSRYLVKRTGEKVFLECVQDMDHENMFWYRQDPGLGLRLIYFSYDVKMKEKGDIPEGYSVSREKKERFSLILESASTNQTSMYLCASTPNGGTDTQYFGPGTRLTVL.

V gene TRBV16 combines with J gene TRBJ1-5. Germline V gives CDR1 KGHSY, CDR2 FQNENV. CDR3 length: 14 residues. CDR3 sequence: CASSRIEAGQPQHF.

The chain employs TRBV4-1 and TRBJ2-2; the TRBD1 assignment by TCRdb is unverifiable without DNA. The CDR3 runs 15 residues. CDR1 and CDR2 from the germline V gene are MGHRA and YSYEKL. The CDR3 loop reads CASSPEDREAGELFF.